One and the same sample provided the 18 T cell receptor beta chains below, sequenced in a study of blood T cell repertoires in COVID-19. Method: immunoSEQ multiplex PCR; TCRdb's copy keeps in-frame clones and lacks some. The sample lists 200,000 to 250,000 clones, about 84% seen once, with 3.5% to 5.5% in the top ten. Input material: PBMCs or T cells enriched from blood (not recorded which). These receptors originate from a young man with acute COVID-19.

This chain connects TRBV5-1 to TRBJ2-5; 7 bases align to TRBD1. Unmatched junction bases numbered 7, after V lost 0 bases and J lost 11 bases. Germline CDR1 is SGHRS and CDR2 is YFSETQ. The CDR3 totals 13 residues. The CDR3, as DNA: TGCGCCAGCAGCTTGGAGCTCAGGGGGACACAGTACTTC. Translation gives CASSLELRGTQYF.

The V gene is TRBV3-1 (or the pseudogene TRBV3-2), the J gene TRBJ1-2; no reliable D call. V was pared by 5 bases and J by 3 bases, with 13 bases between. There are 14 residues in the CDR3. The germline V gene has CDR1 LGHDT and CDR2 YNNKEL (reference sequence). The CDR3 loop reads CASSSSSVDYGYTF. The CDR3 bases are TGTGCCAGCAGCTCCAGTTCCGTGGACTATGGCTACACCTTC.

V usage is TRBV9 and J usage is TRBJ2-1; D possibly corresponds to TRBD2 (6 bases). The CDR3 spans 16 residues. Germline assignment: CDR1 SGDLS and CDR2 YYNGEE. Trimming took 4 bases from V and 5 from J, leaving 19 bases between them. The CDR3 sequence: CASSPSGGLINNEQFF. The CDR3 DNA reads TGTGCCAGCAGCCCATCCGGAGGGCTTATAAACAATGAGCAGTTCTTC.

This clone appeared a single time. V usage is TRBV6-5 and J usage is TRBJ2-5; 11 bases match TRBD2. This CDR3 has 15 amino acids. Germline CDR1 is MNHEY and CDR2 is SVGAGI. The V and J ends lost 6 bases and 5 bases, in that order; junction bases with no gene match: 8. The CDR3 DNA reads TGTGCCAGCAGCAAATCTAGCGGGGGGTGGGAGACCCAGTACTTC. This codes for CASSKSSGGWETQYF.

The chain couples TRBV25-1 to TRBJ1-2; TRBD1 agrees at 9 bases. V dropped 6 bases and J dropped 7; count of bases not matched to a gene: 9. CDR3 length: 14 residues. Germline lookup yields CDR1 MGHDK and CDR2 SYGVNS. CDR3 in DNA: TGTGCCAGCAGCGCTGACAGGGGGGTGGTTGGCTACACCTTC. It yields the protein CASSADRGVVGYTF.

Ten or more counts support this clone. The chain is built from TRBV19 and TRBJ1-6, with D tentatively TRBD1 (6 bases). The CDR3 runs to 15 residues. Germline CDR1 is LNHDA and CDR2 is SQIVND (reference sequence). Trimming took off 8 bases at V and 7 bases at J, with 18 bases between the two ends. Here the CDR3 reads CASATGSLRNSPLHF. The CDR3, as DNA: TGTGCCAGTGCGACAGGCTCTTTGAGGAATTCACCCCTCCACTTT.

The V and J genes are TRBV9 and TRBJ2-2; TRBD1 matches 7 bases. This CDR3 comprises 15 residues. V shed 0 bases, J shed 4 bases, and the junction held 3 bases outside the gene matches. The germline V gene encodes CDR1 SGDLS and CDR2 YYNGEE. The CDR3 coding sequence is TGTGCCAGCAGCGTAGGACAGGGCGGCACCGGGGAGCTGTTTTTT. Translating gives CASSVGQGGTGELFF.

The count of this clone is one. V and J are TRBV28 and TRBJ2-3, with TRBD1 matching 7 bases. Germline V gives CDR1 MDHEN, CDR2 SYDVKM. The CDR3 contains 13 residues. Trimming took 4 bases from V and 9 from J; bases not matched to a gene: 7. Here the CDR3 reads CASSWETGPTQYF. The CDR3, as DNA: TGTGCCAGCAGTTGGGAGACAGGGCCCACGCAGTATTTT.

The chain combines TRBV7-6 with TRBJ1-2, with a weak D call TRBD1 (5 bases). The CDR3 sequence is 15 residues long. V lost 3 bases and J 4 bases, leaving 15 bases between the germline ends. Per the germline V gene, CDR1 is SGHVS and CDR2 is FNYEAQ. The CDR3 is CASSLSGTAPYGYTF. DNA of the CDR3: TGTGCCAGCAGCTTGAGCGGGACGGCACCCTATGGCTACACCTTC.

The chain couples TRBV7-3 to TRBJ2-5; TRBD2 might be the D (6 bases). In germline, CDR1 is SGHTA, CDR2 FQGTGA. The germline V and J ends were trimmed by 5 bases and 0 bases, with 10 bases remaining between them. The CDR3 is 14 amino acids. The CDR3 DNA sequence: TGTGCCAGCAGCGAGACTAGTTACCAAGAGACCCAGTACTTC. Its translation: CASSETSYQETQYF.

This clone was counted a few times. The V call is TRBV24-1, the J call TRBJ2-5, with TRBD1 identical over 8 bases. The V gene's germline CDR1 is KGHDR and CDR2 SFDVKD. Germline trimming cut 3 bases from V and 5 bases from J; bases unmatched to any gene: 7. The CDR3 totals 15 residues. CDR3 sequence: CATSDPGQGRETQYF. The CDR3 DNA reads TGTGCCACCAGTGATCCAGGACAGGGACGGGAGACCCAGTACTTC.

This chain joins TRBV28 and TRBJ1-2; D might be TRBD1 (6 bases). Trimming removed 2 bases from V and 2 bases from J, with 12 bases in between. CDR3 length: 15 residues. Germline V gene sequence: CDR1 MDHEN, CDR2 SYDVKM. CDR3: CASSLPGHLNYGYTF. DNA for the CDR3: TGTGCCAGCAGTTTACCGGGACACCTAAACTATGGCTACACCTTC.

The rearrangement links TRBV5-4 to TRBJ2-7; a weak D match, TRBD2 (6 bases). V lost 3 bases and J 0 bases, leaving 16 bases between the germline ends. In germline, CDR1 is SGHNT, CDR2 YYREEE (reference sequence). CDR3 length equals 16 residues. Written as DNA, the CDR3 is TGTGCCAGCAGCTCGCCCGGGACGGGGGTCTCCTACGAGCAGTACTTC. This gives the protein CASSSPGTGVSYEQYF.

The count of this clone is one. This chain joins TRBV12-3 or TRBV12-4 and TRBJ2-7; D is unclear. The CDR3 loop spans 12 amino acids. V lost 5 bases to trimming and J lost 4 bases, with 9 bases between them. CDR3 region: CASSLYGYEQYF. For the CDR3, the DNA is TGTGCCAGCAGTCTTTACGGGTACGAGCAGTACTTC.

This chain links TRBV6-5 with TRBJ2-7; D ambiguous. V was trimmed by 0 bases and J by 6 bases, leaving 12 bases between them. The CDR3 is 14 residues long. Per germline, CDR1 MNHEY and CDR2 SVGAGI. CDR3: CASSYSEPAAEQYF. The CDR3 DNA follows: TGTGCCAGCAGTTACTCGGAACCGGCGGCCGAGCAGTACTTC.

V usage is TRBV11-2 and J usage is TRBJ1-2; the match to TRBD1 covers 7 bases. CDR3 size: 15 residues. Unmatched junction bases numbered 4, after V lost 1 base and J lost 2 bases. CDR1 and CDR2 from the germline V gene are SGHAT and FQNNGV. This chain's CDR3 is CASSLGQGNNYGYTF. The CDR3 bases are TGTGCCAGCAGCTTAGGACAGGGTAACAACTATGGCTACACCTTC.

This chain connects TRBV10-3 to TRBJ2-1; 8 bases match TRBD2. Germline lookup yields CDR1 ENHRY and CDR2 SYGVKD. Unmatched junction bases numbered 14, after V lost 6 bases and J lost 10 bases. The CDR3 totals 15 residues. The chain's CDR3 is CAISLRTSRGREQFF. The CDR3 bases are TGTGCCATCAGCCTGAGGACTAGCCGGGGGCGCGAGCAGTTCTTC.

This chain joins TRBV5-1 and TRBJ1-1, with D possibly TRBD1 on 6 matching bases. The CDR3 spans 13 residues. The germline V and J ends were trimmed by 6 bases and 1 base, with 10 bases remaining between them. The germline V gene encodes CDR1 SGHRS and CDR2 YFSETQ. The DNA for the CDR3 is TGCGCCAGCACCAAGACAGGGAACACTGAAGCTTTCTTT. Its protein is CASTKTGNTEAFF.